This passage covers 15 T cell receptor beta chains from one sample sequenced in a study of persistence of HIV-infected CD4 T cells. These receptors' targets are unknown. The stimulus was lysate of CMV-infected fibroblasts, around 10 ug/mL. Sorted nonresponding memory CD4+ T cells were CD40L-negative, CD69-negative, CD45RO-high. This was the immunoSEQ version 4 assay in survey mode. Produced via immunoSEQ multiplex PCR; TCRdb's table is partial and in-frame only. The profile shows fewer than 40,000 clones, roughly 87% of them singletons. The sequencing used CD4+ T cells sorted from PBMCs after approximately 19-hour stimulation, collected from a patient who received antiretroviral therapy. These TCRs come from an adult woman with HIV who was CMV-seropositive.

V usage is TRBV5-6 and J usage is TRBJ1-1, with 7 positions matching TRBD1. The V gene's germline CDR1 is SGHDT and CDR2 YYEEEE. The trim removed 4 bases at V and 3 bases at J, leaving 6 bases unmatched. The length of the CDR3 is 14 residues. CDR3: CASSGNRGDTEAFF. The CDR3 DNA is TGTGCCAGCAGCGGAAACAGGGGAGACACTGAAGCTTTCTTT.

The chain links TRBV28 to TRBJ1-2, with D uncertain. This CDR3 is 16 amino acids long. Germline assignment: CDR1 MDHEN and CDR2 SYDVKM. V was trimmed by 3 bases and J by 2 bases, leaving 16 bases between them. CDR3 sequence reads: CASSLDWASGNYGYTF. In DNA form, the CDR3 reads TGTGCCAGCAGTTTGGACTGGGCGTCGGGGAACTATGGCTACACCTTC.

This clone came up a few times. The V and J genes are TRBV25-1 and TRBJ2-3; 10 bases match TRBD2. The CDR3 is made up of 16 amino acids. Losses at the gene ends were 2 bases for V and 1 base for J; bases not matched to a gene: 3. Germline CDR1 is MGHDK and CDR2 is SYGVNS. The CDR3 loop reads CASSELLAGGTDTQYF. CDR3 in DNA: TGTGCCAGCAGTGAACTCCTAGCGGGGGGCACAGATACGCAGTATTTT.

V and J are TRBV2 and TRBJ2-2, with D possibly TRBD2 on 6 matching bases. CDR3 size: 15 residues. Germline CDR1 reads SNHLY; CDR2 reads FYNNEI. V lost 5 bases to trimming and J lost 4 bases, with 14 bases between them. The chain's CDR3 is CASSWGAGSTGELFF. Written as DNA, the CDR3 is TGTGCCAGCAGTTGGGGAGCGGGCTCCACCGGGGAGCTGTTTTTT. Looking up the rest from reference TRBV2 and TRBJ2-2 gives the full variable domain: EPEVTQTPSHQVTQMGQEVILRCVPISNHLYFYWYRQILGQKVEFLVSFYNNEISEKSEIFDDQFSVERPDGSNFTLKIRSTKLEDSAMYFCASSWGAGSTGELFFGEGSRLTVL.

The CDR3 sequence: CASSLRGGIPPNYGYTF. DNA for the CDR3: TGTGCCAGCAGTTTACGGGGAGGGATACCGCCTAACTATGGCTACACCTTC. The chain couples TRBV28 to TRBJ1-2; D is unclear. Germline V gene sequence: CDR1 MDHEN, CDR2 SYDVKM. V was clipped by 2 bases and J by 0 bases, with 16 bases between them. The CDR3 extends over 17 amino acids.

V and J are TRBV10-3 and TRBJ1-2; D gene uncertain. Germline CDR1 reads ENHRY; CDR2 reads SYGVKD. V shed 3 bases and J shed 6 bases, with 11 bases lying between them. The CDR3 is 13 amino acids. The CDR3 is CAISDQERNGYTF. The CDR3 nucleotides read TGTGCCATCAGTGATCAGGAGAGAAATGGCTACACCTTC.

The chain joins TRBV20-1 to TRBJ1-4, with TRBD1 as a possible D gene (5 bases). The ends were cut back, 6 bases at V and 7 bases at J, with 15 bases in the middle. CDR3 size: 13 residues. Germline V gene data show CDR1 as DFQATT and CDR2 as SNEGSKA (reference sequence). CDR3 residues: CSASGGMGEKLFF. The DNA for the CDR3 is TGCAGTGCCAGTGGGGGGATGGGTGAAAAACTGTTTTTT.

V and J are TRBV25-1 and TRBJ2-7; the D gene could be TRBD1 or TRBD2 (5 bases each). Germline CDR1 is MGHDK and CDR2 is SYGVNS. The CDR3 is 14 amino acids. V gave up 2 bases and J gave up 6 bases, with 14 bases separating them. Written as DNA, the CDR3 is TGTGCCAGCAGTGAACGGGGTCGGGGCGTCGAGCAGTACTTC. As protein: CASSERGRGVEQYF.

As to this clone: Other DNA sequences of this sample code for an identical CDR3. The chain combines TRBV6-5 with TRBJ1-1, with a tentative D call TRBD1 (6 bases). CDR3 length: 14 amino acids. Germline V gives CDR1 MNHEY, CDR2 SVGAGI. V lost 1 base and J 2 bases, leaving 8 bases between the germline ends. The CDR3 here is CASSYLQGNTEAFF. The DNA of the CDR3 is TGTGCCAGCAGTTACTTACAGGGTAACACTGAAGCTTTCTTT.

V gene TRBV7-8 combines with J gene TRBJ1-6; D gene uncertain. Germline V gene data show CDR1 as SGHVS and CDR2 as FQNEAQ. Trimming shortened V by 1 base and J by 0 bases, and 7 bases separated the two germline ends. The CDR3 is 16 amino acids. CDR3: CASSLDLSSYNSPLHF. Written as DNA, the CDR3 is TGTGCCAGCAGCTTAGACTTAAGCTCCTATAATTCACCCCTCCACTTT.

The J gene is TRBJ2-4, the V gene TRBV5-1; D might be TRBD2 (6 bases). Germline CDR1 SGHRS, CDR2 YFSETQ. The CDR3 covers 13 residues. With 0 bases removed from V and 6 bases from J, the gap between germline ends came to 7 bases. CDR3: CASSLEEGNIQYF. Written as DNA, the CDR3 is TGCGCCAGCAGCTTGGAGGAGGGAAACATTCAGTACTTC. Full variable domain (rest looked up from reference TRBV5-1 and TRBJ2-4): KAGVTQTPRYLIKTRGQQVTLSCSPISGHRSVSWYQQTPGQGLQFLFEYFSETQRNKGNFPGRFSGRQFSNSRSEMNVSTLELGDSALYLCASSLEEGNIQYFGAGTRLSVL.

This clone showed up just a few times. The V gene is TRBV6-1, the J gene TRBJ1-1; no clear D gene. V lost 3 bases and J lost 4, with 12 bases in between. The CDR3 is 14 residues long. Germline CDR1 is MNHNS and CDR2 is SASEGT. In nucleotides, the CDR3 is TGTGCCAGCAGTGATAGATGGAAGGCCACTGAAGCTTTCTTT. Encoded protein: CASSDRWKATEAFF.

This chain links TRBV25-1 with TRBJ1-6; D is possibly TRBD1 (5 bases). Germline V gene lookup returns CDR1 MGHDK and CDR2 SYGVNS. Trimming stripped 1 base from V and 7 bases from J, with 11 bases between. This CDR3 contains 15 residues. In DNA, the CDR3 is TGTGCCAGCAGTGAATGGGAGGGGAGCAATTCACCCCTCCACTTT. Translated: CASSEWEGSNSPLHF.

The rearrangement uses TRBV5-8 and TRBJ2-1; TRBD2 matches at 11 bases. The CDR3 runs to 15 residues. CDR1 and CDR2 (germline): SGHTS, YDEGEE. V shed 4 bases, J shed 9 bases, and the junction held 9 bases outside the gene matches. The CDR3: CASSRGLAVSSEQFF. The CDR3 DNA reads TGTGCCAGCAGCCGGGGACTAGCGGTTTCTTCTGAGCAGTTCTTC.

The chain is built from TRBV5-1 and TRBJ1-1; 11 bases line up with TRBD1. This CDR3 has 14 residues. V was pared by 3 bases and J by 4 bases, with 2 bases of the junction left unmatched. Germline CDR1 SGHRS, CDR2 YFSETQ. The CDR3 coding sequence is TGCGCCAGCAGCTCCGGGACAGGGGGCACTGAAGCTTTCTTT. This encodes CASSSGTGGTEAFF.